The 18 T cell receptor beta chains below were found in one sample sequenced in a study of beta chain features in type 1 diabetes. The authors reverse transcribed all of the isolated RNA, so sequencing captured expressed TCRB transcripts. TCRdb keeps only in-frame clones here, not all; method: immunoSEQ multiplex PCR. The table lists around 500,000 clones, about 30% of them singletons. Sequencing was performed on naive CD4+ T cells from blood. Every receptor here comes from a man aged 18 to 29 in good health.

V is TRBV30 and J is TRBJ2-7, with 8 bases lining up with TRBD2. CDR3 size: 15 residues. The V gene end was trimmed by 2 bases and the J gene end by 4 bases; junction bases not matched to a gene: 10. CDR1 and CDR2 (germline): GTSNPN, SVGIG (reference sequence). Written as DNA, the CDR3 is TGTGCCTGGAGTAAGAGGTTAGCGGGGTTTTACGAGCAGTACTTC. This codes for CAWSKRLAGFYEQYF.

This clone was picked up a small number of times. The chain combines TRBV30 with TRBJ2-5; no firm D call. This CDR3 comprises 13 residues. V shed 2 bases and J shed 0 bases, with 7 bases lying between them. The V gene's germline CDR1 is GTSNPN and CDR2 SVGIG (reference sequence). CDR3 loop: CAWSSDYQETQYF. In DNA form, the CDR3 reads TGTGCCTGGAGTTCTGACTACCAAGAGACCCAGTACTTC.

A single count supports this clone. The chain combines TRBV5-6 with TRBJ2-5; weak D call: TRBD1 (5 bases). CDR3 length: 12 amino acids. The ends were cut back, 2 bases at V and 5 bases at J, with 7 bases in the middle. Germline-derived CDR1 and CDR2 are SGHDT and YYEEEE. The CDR3 region is CASSLSGETQYF. The DNA for the CDR3 is TGTGCCAGCAGCTTATCAGGGGAGACCCAGTACTTC.

This clone was counted only a few times. The J gene is TRBJ2-1, the V gene TRBV4-2; 10 positions agree with TRBD2. The CDR3 totals 14 residues. From germline, CDR1 is LGHNA and CDR2 YNFKEQ. With V trimmed by 4 bases and J by 5 bases, 2 bases remained unmatched. As DNA, the CDR3 is TGTGCCAGCAGCCGGAGCGGGAGGGACAATGAGCAGTTCTTC. Translating gives CASSRSGRDNEQFF.

The genes are TRBV7-9 and TRBJ2-7, with D unclear. Trimming removed 4 bases at V and 6 bases at J, with 10 bases between. Germline assignment: CDR1 SEHNR and CDR2 FQNEAQ (reference sequence). The CDR3 runs 12 residues. CDR3 coding DNA: TGTGCCAGCAGCTCGGAGTGGAGCGAGCAGTACTTC. Its translation: CASSSEWSEQYF.

This clone was counted a few times. The genes are TRBV10-3 and TRBJ1-3; no reliable D call. CDR3 size: 13 residues. Looked up from germline, CDR1 is ENHRY and CDR2 is SYGVKD. Trimming took 3 bases from V and 2 from J, leaving 5 bases between them. The CDR3, as DNA: TGTGCCATCAGTGAAAGGGCTGGAAACACCATATATTTT. Translated, it gives CAISERAGNTIYF.

The J gene is TRBJ1-4, the V gene TRBV30; D might be TRBD1 (5 bases). V lost 6 bases to trimming and J lost 2 bases, with 13 bases between them. Germline assignment: CDR1 GTSNPN and CDR2 SVGIG (reference sequence). This CDR3 contains 14 residues. CDR3 nucleotide sequence: TGTGCCTGCCCTAGGGGTTTGACTAATGAAAAACTGTTTTTT. Translation gives CACPRGLTNEKLFF.

This chain joins TRBV7-2 and TRBJ2-5; 9 nucleotides align to TRBD1. The CDR3 is 15 residues long. CDR1 is SGHTA, CDR2 FQGNSA, per germline. The J segment lost 2 bases and the V segment lost 5 bases, leaving 6 bases of the junction unmatched. In DNA form, the CDR3 reads TGTGCCAGCAGCGCCTCGGGACAGGGACAAGAGACCCAGTACTTC. Its translation is CASSASGQGQETQYF.

This sequence joins TRBV7-2 and TRBJ2-5, with 12 positions matching TRBD2. The germline gives CDR1 SGHTA, CDR2 FQGNSA. The junction had 8 bases not matched to a gene; V was cut back by 5 bases and J by 4 bases. This CDR3 spans 16 amino acids. This CDR3 is CASSPSTGLAGETQYF. The CDR3 nucleotides read TGTGCCAGCAGCCCTTCCACGGGACTAGCGGGAGAGACCCAGTACTTC.

V is TRBV29-1 and J is TRBJ1-1; possibly TRBD1 for D (6 bases). CDR3 size: 13 residues. Germline V gene sequence: CDR1 SQVTM, CDR2 ANQGSEA. The V gene lost 4 bases and the J gene lost 1 base, with 10 bases spanning the gap. The CDR3: CSVAGQPNTEAFF. The CDR3 coding sequence is TGCAGCGTTGCCGGACAGCCGAACACTGAAGCTTTCTTT.

In its sample, this clone was seen a few times. The chain is built from TRBV30 and TRBJ1-2; no firm D call. The length of the CDR3 is 12 residues. CDR1 is GTSNPN and CDR2 is SVGIG in the germline V gene (reference sequence). V lost 0 bases and J lost 4, with 6 bases in between. DNA of the CDR3: TGTGCCTGGAGTGTAAGCCGCTATGGCTACACCTTC. Amino acids: CAWSVSRYGYTF.

This sequence joins TRBV10-3 and TRBJ2-1; D possibly corresponds to TRBD2 (5 bases). Germline V gene sequence: CDR1 ENHRY, CDR2 SYGVKD. V gave up 6 bases and J gave up 5 bases, with 11 bases separating them. This CDR3 is built from 13 residues. In nucleotides, the CDR3 is TGTGCCATCAGGCCTGGAGCGGACAATGAGCAGTTCTTC. Translated: CAIRPGADNEQFF.

As to this clone: Other DNA sequences within the sample encode an identical CDR3. CDR3 DNA sequence: TGTGCCTTGAAAGCCCTCTCCGGAGGGACAGGGGACCTGTACTTC. Protein sequence: CALKALSGGTGDLYF. V usage is TRBV30 and J usage is TRBJ2-7; 10 nucleotides align to TRBD1. CDR1 GTSNPN and CDR2 SVGIG come from the germline V gene (reference sequence). The length of the CDR3 is 15 residues. Trimming removed 7 bases from V and 12 bases from J; junction bases left unmatched: 21.

J is TRBJ1-1 and V is TRBV14, with TRBD1 as a possible D gene (6 bases). The V end was cut by 1 base, the J end by 4 bases, with 10 bases between. The CDR3 has 14 amino acids. CDR1 SGHDN and CDR2 FVKESK come from the germline V gene. The DNA of the CDR3 is TGTGCCAGCAGCCAAGTGGGGGCAGTCACTGAAGCTTTCTTT. Its translation is CASSQVGAVTEAFF.

This chain connects TRBV15 to TRBJ2-3; D is unresolved. V shed 4 bases and J shed 5 bases, with 4 bases lying between them. Germline CDR1 is LNHNV and CDR2 is YYDKDF (reference sequence). The CDR3 covers 11 residues. The CDR3 nucleotides are TGTGCCACCAGCAACGGAGATACGCAGTATTTT. It is translated as CATSNGDTQYF.

The rearrangement uses TRBV29-1 and TRBJ1-2, with 9 bases fitting TRBD1. The CDR3 extends over 13 amino acids. V was pared by 5 bases and J by 8 bases, with 9 bases of the junction left unmatched. The V gene's germline CDR1 is SQVTM and CDR2 ANQGSEA. This chain's CDR3 is CSVPPWTGAGYTF. DNA for the CDR3: TGCAGCGTTCCGCCCTGGACAGGGGCCGGCTACACCTTC.

The gene calls are TRBV4-1 and TRBJ2-1; maybe TRBD1 (6 bases). This CDR3 spans 16 amino acids. V lost 7 bases and J lost 2, with 18 bases in between. Germline loops: CDR1 MGHRA, CDR2 YSYEKL. The CDR3 spells CASKEGGIKTYNEQFF. CDR3 nucleotides: TGCGCCAGCAAAGAAGGGGGAATTAAAACCTACAATGAGCAGTTCTTC.

This clone was seen more than once but under ten times. The chain links TRBV10-3 to TRBJ2-7; TRBD2 agrees at 7 bases. Trimming took 6 bases from V and 0 from J; bases not matched to a gene: 5. The CDR3 totals 14 residues. Germline V gene data show CDR1 as ENHRY and CDR2 as SYGVKD. CDR3 in DNA: TGTGCCATCAGGCTAGCGGCTAGCTCCTACGAGCAGTACTTC. This encodes CAIRLAASSYEQYF.